This TCR beta chain was found in a study of blood T cell repertoires in COVID-19. Study summary: There were acute and convalescent COVID-19 samples, and they came from the United States, Italy and Spain. Sources were T cells, B-cell-depleted T cells, or PBMCs; the material itself was cDNA or gDNA.

In the original workflow: Reference gene primer amplification in the assay estimated nucleated cell counts. This table comes from immunoSEQ multiplex PCR, and its TCRdb copy is limited to in-frame clones, with some not included. The DNA was the basis for D and trimming; V, J and clone size are from that table. The profile covers some 60,000 clones, with 70% to 90% appearing a single time and more than 7% taken by the ten largest. The CDR3 spans 14 residues. Germline lookup yields CDR1 LGHDT and CDR2 YNNKEL (reference sequence). Trimming removed 3 bases from V and 3 bases from J, with 11 bases in between.

The chain carries TRBV3-1 (or the pseudogene TRBV3-2) and TRBJ2-5; D perhaps matches TRBD2 (5 bases). The source is a man in his 60s with acute or convalescent COVID-19. Source material: peripheral blood. CDR3 sequence (DNA): TGTGCCAGCAGCCATCGGGTGGGAGAAGAGACCCAGTACTTC. Encoded protein: CASSHRVGEETQYF.